This T cell receptor (beta chain) was sequenced during a study of response to subunit inactivated influenza vaccine. Each CDR3 protein gets one entry after TCRdb re-called the RT-PCR reads with MiXCR. Here the sample spans about 780,000 distinct CDR3 sequences, around 20% being singletons. CDR1 and CDR2 (germline): SGHDT, YYEEEE. The CDR3 covers 15 residues. V was pared by 4 bases and J by 0 bases, with 11 bases between. This receptor was obtained from a man over 45 who received an inactivated influenza vaccine. This rearrangement joins TRBV5-6 to TRBJ1-5, with a possible D match to TRBD1 (6 bases). This specimen was PBMCs from blood, taken roughly 5 days after vaccination. CDR3 amino acids: CASSQGQYSNQPQHF. CDR3 bases: TGTGCCAGCAGCCAAGGACAGTATAGCAATCAGCCCCAGCATTTT.